This T cell receptor (beta chain) was identified in a study of identical twins. Study results and limitations: Cord blood beta clonotypes present at high abundance carried fewer insertions; no such pattern appeared in memory repertoires.

Points on this clonotype: Its antigen is undetermined.

One entry per CDR3 protein, called by TCRdb with MiXCR from the 5' RACE reads. Here the sample spans about 520,000 distinct CDR3 sequences, about 20% being singletons. The V gene's germline CDR1 is GTSNPN and CDR2 SVGIG (reference sequence). The ends lost 4 bases at V and 6 bases at J; junction bases unmatched: 6. This CDR3 has 12 residues. These data were also filed under a second study, of T cells expressing NK-cell markers. That report notes: Of the CD8+ T cells in a handful of donors, roughly 1.0-7.5% belonged to dominant NKG2C+ clonotypes. Once again these clonotypes came out on top in the CD3+CD56-NKG2C+ fraction of four donors.

The clonotype comes from a woman aged 18-35 years in good health. The rearrangement links TRBV30 to TRBJ2-7, with 7 bases matching TRBD2. Input material: CD4+ T cells sorted from blood. CDR3 amino acids: CAWNRLAGEQYF. The CDR3 DNA is TGTGCCTGGAACAGACTAGCAGGCGAGCAGTACTTC. The whole variable domain, remainder taken from reference TRBV30 and TRBJ2-7, is SQTIHQWPATLVQPVGSPLSLECTVEGTSNPNLYWYRQAAGRGLQLLFYSVGIGQISSEVPQNLSASRPQDRQFILSSKKLLLSDSGFYLCAWNRLAGEQYFGPGTRLTVT.